The source of this T cell receptor (beta chain) is a study of T cells after yellow fever vaccination. A few counts support this clonotype. Its target is unknown. MiXCR, run by TCRdb on the 5' RACE reads, gives a single entry per CDR3 protein. Counted here are approximately 600,000 distinct CDR3 sequences, approximately 13% occurring once; the ten biggest clones make up about 16%. V dropped 5 bases and J dropped 6; count of bases not matched to a gene: 5. CDR3 length: 13 residues. Study-level findings and limits: Only a small proportion of the clonotypes turned up in both the CD4 and the CD8 compartments, likely arising from convergent recombination.

The receptor comes from a young man who received the YFV17D yellow fever vaccine. The source material was PBMCs, sampled on the day of the yellow fever booster vaccination. The J gene is TRBJ2-7, the V gene TRBV12-3 or TRBV12-4; 9 bases agree with TRBD1. The CDR3 DNA sequence: TGTGCCAGCAGTCCCGGGACAGGGCTCGAGCAGTACTTC. Protein product: CASSPGTGLEQYF.